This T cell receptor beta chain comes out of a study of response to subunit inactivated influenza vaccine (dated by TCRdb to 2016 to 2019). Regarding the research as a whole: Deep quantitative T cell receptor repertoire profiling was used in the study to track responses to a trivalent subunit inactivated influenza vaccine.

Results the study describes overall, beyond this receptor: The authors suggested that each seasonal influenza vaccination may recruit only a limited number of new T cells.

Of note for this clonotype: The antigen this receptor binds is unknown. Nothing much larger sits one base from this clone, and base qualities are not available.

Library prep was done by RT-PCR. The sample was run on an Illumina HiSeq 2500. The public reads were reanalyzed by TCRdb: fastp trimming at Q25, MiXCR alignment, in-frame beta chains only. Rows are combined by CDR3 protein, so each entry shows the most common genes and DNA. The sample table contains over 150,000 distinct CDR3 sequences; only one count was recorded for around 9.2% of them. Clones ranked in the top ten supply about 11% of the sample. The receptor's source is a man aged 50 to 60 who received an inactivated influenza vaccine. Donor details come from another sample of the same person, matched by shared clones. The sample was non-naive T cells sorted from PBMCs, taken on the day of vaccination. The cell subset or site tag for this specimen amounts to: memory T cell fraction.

The CDR3 protein: CASSAGLAASTDTQYF. The nucleotides read TGTGCCAGCAGCGCCGGACTAGCGGCAAGCACAGATACGCAGTATTTT. The sequence links TRBV28 to TRBJ2-3, and 10 bases in between align with TRBD2. The CDR3 has 16 amino acids, counting the end cysteine and phenylalanine. The CDR3 DNA has 48 bases and is translated from base 1. CDR1 and CDR2, per the germline V gene, are MDHEN and SYDVKM. Relative to germline, V is missing 6 bases and J is missing 0 bases, with 6 bases of the junction outside any gene match.